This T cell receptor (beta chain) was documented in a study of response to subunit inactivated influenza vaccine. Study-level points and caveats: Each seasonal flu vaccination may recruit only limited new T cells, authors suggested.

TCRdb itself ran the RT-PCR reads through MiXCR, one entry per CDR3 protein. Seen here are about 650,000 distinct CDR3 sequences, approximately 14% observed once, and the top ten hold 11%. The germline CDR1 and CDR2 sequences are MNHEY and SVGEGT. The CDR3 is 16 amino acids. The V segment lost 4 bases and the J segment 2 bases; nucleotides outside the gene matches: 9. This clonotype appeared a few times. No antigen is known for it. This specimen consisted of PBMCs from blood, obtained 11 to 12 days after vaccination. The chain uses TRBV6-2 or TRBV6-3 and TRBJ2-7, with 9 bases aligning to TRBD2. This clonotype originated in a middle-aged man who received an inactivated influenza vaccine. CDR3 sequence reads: CASSLLAGTSTYEQYF. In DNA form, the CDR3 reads TGTGCCAGCAGTTTGCTAGCGGGAACGAGCACCTACGAGCAGTACTTC.